This T cell receptor (beta chain) was documented in a study of CD8+ T cells in alopecia areata. This CDR3 contains 12 residues. Germline V gives CDR1 SQVTM, CDR2 ANQGSEA. V lost 7 bases to trimming and J lost 6 bases; unmatched junction nucleotides: 4. Extracted from the samples, RNA was reverse transcribed into cDNA to serve as the sequencing template. Profiling relied on immunoSEQ multiplex PCR, and the TCRdb table lists in-frame clones only, not all of them. The profile shows some 82,000 clones, around 54% of them singletons. From alopecia areata patients, lesional scalp punch biopsies and peripheral blood were collected. Both CD4+ and CD8+ T cells were separated by sorting PBMCs.

The specimen was NKG2D-high CD8+ T cells sorted from blood. This rearrangement joins TRBV29-1 to TRBJ2-1; TRBD1 agrees at 9 bases. The clonotype originates from a human donor with alopecia areata. CDR3 bases: TGCAGCGCGCGGACAGGGGTCAATGAGCAGTTCTTC. Residues: CSARTGVNEQFF.